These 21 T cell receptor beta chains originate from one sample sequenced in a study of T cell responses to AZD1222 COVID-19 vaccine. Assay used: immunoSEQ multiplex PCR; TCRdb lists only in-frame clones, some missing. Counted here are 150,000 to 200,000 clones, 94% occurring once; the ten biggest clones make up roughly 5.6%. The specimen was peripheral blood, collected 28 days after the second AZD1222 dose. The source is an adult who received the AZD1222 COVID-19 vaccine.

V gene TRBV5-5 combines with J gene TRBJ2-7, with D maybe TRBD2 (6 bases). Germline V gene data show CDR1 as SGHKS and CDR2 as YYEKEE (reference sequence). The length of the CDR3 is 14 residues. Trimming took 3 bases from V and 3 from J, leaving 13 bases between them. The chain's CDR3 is CASSWGDGHYEQYF. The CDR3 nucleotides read TGTGCCAGCAGCTGGGGGGACGGACACTACGAGCAGTACTTC.

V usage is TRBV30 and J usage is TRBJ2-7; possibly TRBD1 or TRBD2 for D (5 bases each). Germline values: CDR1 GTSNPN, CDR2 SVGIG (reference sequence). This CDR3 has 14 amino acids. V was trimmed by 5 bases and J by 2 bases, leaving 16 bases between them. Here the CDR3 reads CAWVRDGSPYEQYF. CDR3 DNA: TGTGCCTGGGTGAGGGACGGCTCGCCCTACGAGCAGTACTTC.

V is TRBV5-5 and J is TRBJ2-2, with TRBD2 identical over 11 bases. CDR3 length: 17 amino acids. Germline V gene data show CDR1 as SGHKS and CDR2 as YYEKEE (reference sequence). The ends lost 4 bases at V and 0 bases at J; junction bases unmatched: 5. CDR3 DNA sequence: TGTGCCAGCAGCGCTCCGGGACTAGCGGCGAACACCGGGGAGCTGTTTTTT. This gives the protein CASSAPGLAANTGELFF.

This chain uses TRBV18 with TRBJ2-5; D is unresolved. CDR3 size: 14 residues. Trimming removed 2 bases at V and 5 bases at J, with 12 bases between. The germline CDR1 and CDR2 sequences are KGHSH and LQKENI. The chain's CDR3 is CASSPGQPPETQYF. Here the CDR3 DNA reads TGTGCCAGCTCACCAGGGCAGCCACCGGAGACCCAGTACTTC.

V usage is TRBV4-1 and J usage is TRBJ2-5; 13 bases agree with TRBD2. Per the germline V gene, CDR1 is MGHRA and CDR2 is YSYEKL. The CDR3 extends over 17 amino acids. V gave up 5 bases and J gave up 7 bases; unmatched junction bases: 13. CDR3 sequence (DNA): TGCGCCAGCAGCACACTAGCGGGAGGGGGACCTTTTGGGACCCAGTACTTC. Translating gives CASSTLAGGGPFGTQYF.

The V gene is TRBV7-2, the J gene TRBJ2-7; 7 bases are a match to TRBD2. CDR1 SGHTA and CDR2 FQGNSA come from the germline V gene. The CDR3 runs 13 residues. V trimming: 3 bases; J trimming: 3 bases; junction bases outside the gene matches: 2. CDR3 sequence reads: CASSFGLGYEQYF. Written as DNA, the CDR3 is TGTGCCAGCAGCTTTGGACTAGGCTACGAGCAGTACTTC. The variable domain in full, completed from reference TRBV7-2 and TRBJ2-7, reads GAGVSQSPSNKVTEKGKDVELRCDPISGHTALYWYRQSLGQGLEFLIYFQGNSAPDKSGLPSDRFSAERTGGSVSTLTIQRTQQEDSAVYLCASSFGLGYEQYFGPGTRLTVT.

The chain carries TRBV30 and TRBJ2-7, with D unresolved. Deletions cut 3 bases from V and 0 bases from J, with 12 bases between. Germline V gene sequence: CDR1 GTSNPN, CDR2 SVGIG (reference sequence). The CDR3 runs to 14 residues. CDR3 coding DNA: TGTGCCTGGAGCCGGTGGCGTCCCTCCTACGAGCAGTACTTC. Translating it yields CAWSRWRPSYEQYF.

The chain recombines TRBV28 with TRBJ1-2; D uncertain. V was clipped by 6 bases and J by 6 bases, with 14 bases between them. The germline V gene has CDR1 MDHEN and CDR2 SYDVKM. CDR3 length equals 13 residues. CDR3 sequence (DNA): TGTGCCAGCAGCATTAGCGGAGTTGATGGCTACACCTTC. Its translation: CASSISGVDGYTF.

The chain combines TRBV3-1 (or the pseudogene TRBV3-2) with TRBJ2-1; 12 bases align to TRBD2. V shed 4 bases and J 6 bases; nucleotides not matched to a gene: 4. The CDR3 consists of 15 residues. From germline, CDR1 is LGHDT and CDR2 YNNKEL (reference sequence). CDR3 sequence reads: CASSPTSGRFNEQFF. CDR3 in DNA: TGTGCCAGCAGCCCTACTAGCGGGAGGTTCAATGAGCAGTTCTTC.

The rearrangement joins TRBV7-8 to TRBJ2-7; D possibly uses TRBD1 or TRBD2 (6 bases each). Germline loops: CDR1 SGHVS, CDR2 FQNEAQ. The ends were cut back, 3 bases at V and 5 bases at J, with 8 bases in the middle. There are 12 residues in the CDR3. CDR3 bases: TGTGCCAGCAGCTTGGGGGGCGACGAGCAGTACTTC. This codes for CASSLGGDEQYF.

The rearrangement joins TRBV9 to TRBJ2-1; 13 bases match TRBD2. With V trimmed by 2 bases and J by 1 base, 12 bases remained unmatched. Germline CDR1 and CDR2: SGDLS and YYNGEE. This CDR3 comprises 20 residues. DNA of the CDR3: TGTGCCAGCAGCGTTCAGGCGGGGACTAGCGGGATTGTTTCCTACAATGAGCAGTTCTTC. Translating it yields CASSVQAGTSGIVSYNEQFF.

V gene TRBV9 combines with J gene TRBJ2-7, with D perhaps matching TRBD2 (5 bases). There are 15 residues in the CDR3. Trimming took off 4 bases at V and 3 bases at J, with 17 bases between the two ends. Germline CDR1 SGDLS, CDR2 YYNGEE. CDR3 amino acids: CASSPRGLFSYEQYF. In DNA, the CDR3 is TGTGCCAGCAGCCCCAGAGGGTTGTTCAGCTACGAGCAGTACTTC.

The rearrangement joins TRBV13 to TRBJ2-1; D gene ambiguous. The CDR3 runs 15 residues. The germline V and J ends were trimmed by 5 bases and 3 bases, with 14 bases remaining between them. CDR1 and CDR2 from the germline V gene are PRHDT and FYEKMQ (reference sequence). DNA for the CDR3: TGTGCCAGCAGCCCGGACCTCAGGAGCTACAATGAGCAGTTCTTC. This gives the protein CASSPDLRSYNEQFF.

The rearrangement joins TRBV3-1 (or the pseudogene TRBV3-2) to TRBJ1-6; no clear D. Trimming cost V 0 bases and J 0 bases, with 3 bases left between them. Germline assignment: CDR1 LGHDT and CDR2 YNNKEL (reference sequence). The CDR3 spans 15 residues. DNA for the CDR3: TGTGCCAGCAGCCAAGAGGGCTCCTATAATTCACCCCTCCACTTT. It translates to CASSQEGSYNSPLHF.

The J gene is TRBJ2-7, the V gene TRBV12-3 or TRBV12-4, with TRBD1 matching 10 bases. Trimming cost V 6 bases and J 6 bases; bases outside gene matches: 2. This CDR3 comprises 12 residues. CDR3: CASRGTGVEQYF. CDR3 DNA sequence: TGTGCCAGCAGAGGGACAGGGGTCGAGCAGTACTTC.

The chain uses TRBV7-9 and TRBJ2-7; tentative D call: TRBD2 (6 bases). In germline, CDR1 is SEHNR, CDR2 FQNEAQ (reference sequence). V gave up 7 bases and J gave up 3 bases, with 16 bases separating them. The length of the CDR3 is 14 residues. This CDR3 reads CASTVSEGLYEQYF. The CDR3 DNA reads TGTGCCAGCACGGTTTCGGAGGGACTCTACGAGCAGTACTTC.

CDR3 residues: CASSAGRGTGLGIAKNIQYF. The CDR3 DNA reads TGTGCCAGCAGTGCTGGTAGGGGGACAGGGTTAGGGATAGCCAAAAACATTCAGTACTTC. The rearrangement links TRBV6-1 to TRBJ2-4; 9 positions match TRBD1. V lost 4 bases and J lost 0; bases outside the gene matches: 16. CDR3 size: 20 residues. Per germline, CDR1 MNHNS and CDR2 SASEGT.

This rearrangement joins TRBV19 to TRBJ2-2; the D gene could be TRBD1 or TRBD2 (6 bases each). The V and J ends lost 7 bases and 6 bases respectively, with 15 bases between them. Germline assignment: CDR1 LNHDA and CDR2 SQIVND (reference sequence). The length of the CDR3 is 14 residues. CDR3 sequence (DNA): TGTGCCAGTACCCTAGGGGGGCGGTCCGGGGAGCTGTTTTTT. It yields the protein CASTLGGRSGELFF.

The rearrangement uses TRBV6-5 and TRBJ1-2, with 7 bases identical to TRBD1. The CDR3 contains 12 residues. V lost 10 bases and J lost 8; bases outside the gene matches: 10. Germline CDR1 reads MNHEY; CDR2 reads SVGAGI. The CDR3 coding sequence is TGTGCCACCTCCTGGCAGGGGGAAGGCTACACCTTC. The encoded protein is CATSWQGEGYTF.

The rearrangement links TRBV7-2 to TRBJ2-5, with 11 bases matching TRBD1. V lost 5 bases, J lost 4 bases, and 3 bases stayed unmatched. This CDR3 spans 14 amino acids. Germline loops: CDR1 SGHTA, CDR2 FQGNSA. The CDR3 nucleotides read TGTGCCAGCAGCCGGACAGGGGGCGGAGAGACCCAGTACTTC. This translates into CASSRTGGGETQYF.

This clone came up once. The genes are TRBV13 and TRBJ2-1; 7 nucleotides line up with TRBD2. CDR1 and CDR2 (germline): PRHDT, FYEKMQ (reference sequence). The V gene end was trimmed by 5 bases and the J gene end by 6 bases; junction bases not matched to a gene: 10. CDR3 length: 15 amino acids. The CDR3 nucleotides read TGTGCCAGCAGCCCACAGAGCGGGGAGCTCAATGAGCAGTTCTTC. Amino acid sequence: CASSPQSGELNEQFF.